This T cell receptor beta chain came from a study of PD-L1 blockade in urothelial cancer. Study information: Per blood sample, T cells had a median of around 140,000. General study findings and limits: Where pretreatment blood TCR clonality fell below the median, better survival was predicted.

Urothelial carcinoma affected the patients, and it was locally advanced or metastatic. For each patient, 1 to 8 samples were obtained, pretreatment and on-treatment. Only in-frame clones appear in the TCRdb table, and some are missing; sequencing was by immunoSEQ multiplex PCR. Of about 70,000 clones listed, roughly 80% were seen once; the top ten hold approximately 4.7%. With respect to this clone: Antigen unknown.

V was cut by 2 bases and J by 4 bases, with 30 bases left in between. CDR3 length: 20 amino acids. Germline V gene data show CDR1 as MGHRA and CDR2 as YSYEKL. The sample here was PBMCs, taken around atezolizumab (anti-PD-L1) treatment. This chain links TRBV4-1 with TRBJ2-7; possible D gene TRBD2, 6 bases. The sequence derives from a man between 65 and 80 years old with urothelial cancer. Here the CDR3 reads CASSQYISAGRSAPGYEQYF. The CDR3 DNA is TGCGCCAGCAGCCAATATATCTCCGCGGGACGTTCAGCCCCGGGTTACGAGCAGTACTTC.